Listed below are T cell receptor beta chains from one sample, sequenced in a study of beta chain features in type 1 diabetes. The assay was immunoSEQ multiplex PCR, and TCRdb's table has in-frame clones only and misses some. The repertoire holds more than 95,000 clones, with around 16% as singletons. Sequenced material: central memory CD4+ T cells from blood. Source of these receptors: a man aged 18 to 30 with type 1 diabetes. Both conserved end residues are part of each CDR3. The D gene is left open where the match is weak. Only some rows state a clone size, as once, few, many or a class for expanded clones.

cdr3_aa	cdr3_nt	d_call	v_call	j_call	clone_size
CASSPGTGSRYYGYTF	TGTGCCAGTAGCCCCGGGACAGGGTCCCGCTACTATGGCTACACCTTC	TRBD1	TRBV19	TRBJ1-2	-
CASSLAGLAGGRETQYF	TGTGCCAGCAGCTTAGCGGGACTAGCGGGGGGTCGGGAGACCCAGTACTTC	TRBD2	TRBV7-2	TRBJ2-5	many
CSVNGGTNEKLFF	TGCAGCGTAAACGGGGGGACTAATGAAAAACTGTTTTTT	-	TRBV29-1	TRBJ1-4	few
CASSSREAKETQYF	TGCGCCAGCAGCTCCCGCGAGGCCAAAGAGACCCAGTACTTC	-	TRBV5-1	TRBJ2-5	-
CASSAEIGELFF	TGTGCCAGCAGTGCTGAAATCGGGGAGCTGTTTTTT	-	TRBV2	TRBJ2-2	-
CASSLAGSSYNEQFF	TGTGCCAGCAGCTTAGCGGGGAGCTCTTACAATGAGCAGTTCTTC	-	TRBV7-2	TRBJ2-1	few
CASSLARGPGAEQYF	TGTGCCAGCAGCTTAGCCAGGGGTCCGGGAGCTGAGCAGTACTTC	-	TRBV7-2	TRBJ2-7	few
CASSHPGQGPYEQYF	TGCGCCAGCAGTCACCCGGGACAGGGGCCCTACGAGCAGTACTTC	TRBD1	TRBV23-1	TRBJ2-7	-
CASSESSVFTGAEAFF	TGCGCCAGCAGTGAGTCGAGCGTATTTACAGGCGCTGAAGCTTTCTTT	-	TRBV10-1	TRBJ1-1	-
CASRGQRTSDEQYF	TGCGCCAGCAGGGGACAGCGGACTAGCGACGAGCAGTACTTC	TRBD2	TRBV5-1	TRBJ2-7	few